Shown below are 24 T cell receptor beta chains from a single sample sequenced in a study of T cells after yellow fever vaccination. TCRdb ran MiXCR on the 5' RACE reads and lists one entry per CDR3 protein. The sample comprises some 260,000 distinct CDR3 sequences, roughly 4.8% of which are singletons, and 2.5% to 4% rests with the top ten. Sample: CD4+ T cells sorted from PBMCs, taken on the day of the yellow fever booster vaccination. Every receptor here comes from a man aged 18 to 29 who received the YFV17D yellow fever vaccine.

The chain combines TRBV6-5 with TRBJ1-1; no clear D. Germline V gene data show CDR1 as MNHEY and CDR2 as SVGAGI. V lost 2 bases and J lost 0, with 7 bases in between. The CDR3 extends over 14 amino acids. CDR3 amino acids: CASSYVRMNTEAFF. The CDR3 DNA reads TGTGCCAGCAGTTACGTCAGGATGAACACTGAAGCTTTCTTT.

The CDR3 DNA is TGCGCCAGCAGCCTCCTATCCGGGCCACACAATGAGCAGTTCTTC. Protein: CASSLLSGPHNEQFF. The chain joins TRBV4-1 to TRBJ2-1; D gene uncertain. The CDR3 spans 15 residues. Germline assignment: CDR1 MGHRA and CDR2 YSYEKL. V lost 4 bases to trimming and J lost 5 bases, with 15 bases between them.

This sequence joins TRBV7-2 and TRBJ2-2; tentative D call: TRBD1 (5 bases). The germline gives CDR1 SGHTA, CDR2 FQGNSA. CDR3 size: 16 residues. V dropped 5 bases and J dropped 2 bases, with 15 bases sitting between them. The CDR3 DNA reads as TGTGCCAGCAGCCCGACAGTCCCCCCAAACACCGGGGAGCTGTTTTTT. This sequence encodes CASSPTVPPNTGELFF.

This clonotype was detected many times. This chain links TRBV27 with TRBJ1-6; 7 nucleotides agree with TRBD1. There are 13 residues in the CDR3. J gave up 5 bases and V 9 bases, and 4 bases lay outside the gene matches. Germline-derived CDR1 and CDR2 are MNHEY and SMNVEV (reference sequence). The CDR3 DNA follows: TGTGCCAGGAGACAGGGCCATAATTCACCCCTCCACTTT. Its protein product is CARRQGHNSPLHF.

This clonotype is labeled as medium-sized. The chain links TRBV12-3 or TRBV12-4 to TRBJ2-3; the match to TRBD2 covers 8 bases. V shed 3 bases, J shed 5 bases, and the junction held 4 bases outside the gene matches. The length of the CDR3 is 14 residues. The CDR3 DNA is TGTGCCAGCAGTTTCGGGGGGGCCGGAGATACGCAGTATTTT. The encoded protein is CASSFGGAGDTQYF.

In this sample, this clonotype turned up many times. CDR3 in DNA: TGTGCCAGCAGCTTGAGTGGCCGTAATTCACCCCTCCACTTT. This encodes CASSLSGRNSPLHF. This chain joins TRBV7-9 and TRBJ1-6; no clear D. Trimming took off 3 bases at V and 6 bases at J, with 9 bases between the two ends. The germline CDR1 and CDR2 sequences are SEHNR and FQNEAQ (reference sequence). CDR3 length equals 14 residues.

The chain is built from TRBV9 and TRBJ2-5, with 12 bases matching TRBD2. The CDR3 runs to 17 residues. J lost 0 bases, V lost 0 bases, and 3 bases had no gene match. CDR1 SGDLS and CDR2 YYNGEE come from the germline V gene. CDR3 sequence (DNA): TGTGCCAGCAGCGTAGGGACTAGCGGGATCTACCAAGAGACCCAGTACTTC. It yields the protein CASSVGTSGIYQETQYF.

This clonotype came up many times. The chain links TRBV7-2 to TRBJ1-1; D gene ambiguous. This CDR3 has 15 amino acids. The germline CDR1 and CDR2 sequences are SGHTA and FQGNSA. The germline V and J ends were trimmed by 4 bases and 2 bases, with 14 bases remaining between them. The DNA for the CDR3 is TGTGCCAGCAGCTCAAGGGTAGCTATCAACACTGAAGCTTTCTTT. It codes for CASSSRVAINTEAFF.

This rearrangement joins TRBV20-1 to TRBJ1-2, with D unresolved. Germline lookup yields CDR1 DFQATT and CDR2 SNEGSKA (reference sequence). Deletions cut 3 bases from V and 1 base from J, with 6 bases between. There are 12 residues in the CDR3. The CDR3 spells CSARSDNYGYTF. CDR3 sequence (DNA): TGCAGTGCTAGGAGCGATAACTATGGCTACACCTTC.

The rearrangement uses TRBV5-5 and TRBJ2-7; 15 nucleotides align to TRBD2. The germline gives CDR1 SGHKS, CDR2 YYEKEE (reference sequence). This CDR3 region has 15 residues. V dropped 4 bases and J dropped 5; count of bases not matched to a gene: 4. In DNA, the CDR3 is TGTGCCAGCAGCCCGGGACTAGCGGGGGGCCACGAGCAGTACGTC. Protein: CASSPGLAGGHEQYV.

There are a few counts of this clonotype. The V call is TRBV27, the J call TRBJ1-4, with TRBD1 as a possible D gene (5 bases). The CDR3 spans 12 residues. The germline gives CDR1 MNHEY, CDR2 SMNVEV (reference sequence). The V and J ends lost 6 bases and 8 bases respectively, with 10 bases between them. The CDR3, as DNA: TGTGCCAGCAGCCGTCGGGGGGAAAAACTGTTTTTT. Amino acid sequence: CASSRRGEKLFF.

This clonotype was found many times. This sequence joins TRBV18 and TRBJ2-5; tentative D call: TRBD2 (5 bases). The CDR3 contains 14 residues. Germline-derived CDR1 and CDR2 are KGHSH and LQKENI. V was pared by 1 base and J by 5 bases, with 11 bases between. CDR3 residues: CASSPQDGVETQYF. In DNA form, the CDR3 reads TGTGCCAGCTCACCACAGGACGGGGTGGAGACCCAGTACTTC.

The rearrangement links TRBV4-2 to TRBJ2-6, with TRBD1 matching over 7 bases. In germline, CDR1 is LGHNA, CDR2 YNFKEQ. Trimming cost V 5 bases and J 1 base; bases outside gene matches: 5. There are 16 residues in the CDR3. The CDR3 bases are TGTGCCAGCAGCACCCAGACAGGGTCTGGGGCCAACGTCCTGACTTTC. Its protein product is CASSTQTGSGANVLTF.

This clonotype was seen many times. The chain employs TRBV28 and TRBJ2-1; TRBD1 is a possible D gene (7 bases). The CDR3 sequence is 12 residues long. The V gene lost 4 bases and the J gene lost 11 bases, with 12 bases spanning the gap. Germline CDR1 MDHEN, CDR2 SYDVKM. The CDR3 here is CASSSQGGQQFF. In DNA, the CDR3 is TGTGCCAGCAGTTCTCAGGGGGGCCAGCAGTTCTTC.

The rearrangement links TRBV6-1 to TRBJ2-7; 15 nucleotides agree with TRBD2. Germline V gene data show CDR1 as MNHNS and CDR2 as SASEGT. Trimming at V came to 6 bases and at J to 5 bases, leaving 14 bases not matched to a gene. This CDR3 comprises 18 residues. CDR3 coding DNA: TGTGCCAGCAGCCGGACTAGCGGGGGGGCCACTGCCCTCGACGAGCAGTACGTC. It codes for CASSRTSGGATALDEQYV.

This clonotype came up a few times. The chain employs TRBV7-9 and TRBJ2-3; possible D gene TRBD2, 5 bases. Looked up from germline, CDR1 is SEHNR and CDR2 is FQNEAQ (reference sequence). The length of the CDR3 is 11 residues. Trimming took 5 bases from V and 11 from J, leaving 11 bases between them. CDR3 nucleotide sequence: TGTGCCAGCAGCCCCTCCGGGGTGCAGTATTTT. This codes for CASSPSGVQYF.

In its sample, this clonotype was seen a few times. V and J are TRBV7-2 and TRBJ2-4; D is ambiguous. CDR3 length: 15 residues. V dropped 1 base and J dropped 0 bases, with 7 bases sitting between them. CDR1 is SGHTA and CDR2 is FQGNSA in the germline V gene. The CDR3: CASSLGPLAKNIQYF. The CDR3 coding sequence is TGTGCCAGCAGCTTAGGCCCTCTAGCCAAAAACATTCAGTACTTC.

The chain uses TRBV5-1 and TRBJ2-4, with unresolved D. Germline V gene data show CDR1 as SGHRS and CDR2 as YFSETQ. Trimming cost V 0 bases and J 6 bases, with 7 bases left between them. The CDR3 contains 13 residues. The CDR3 DNA reads as TGCGCCAGCAGCTTGGTTCCGTCAAACATTCAGTACTTC. Amino acids: CASSLVPSNIQYF.

J is TRBJ1-5 and V is TRBV6-2 or TRBV6-3; 7 bases are a match to TRBD1. The germline gives CDR1 MNHEY, CDR2 SVGEGT. This CDR3 has 14 residues. With 7 bases clipped from V and 4 bases from J, the junction kept 7 bases outside the gene matches. The CDR3 DNA reads as TGTGCCAGCACTCGGACAGGTCCTAATCAGCCCCAGCATTTT. As protein: CASTRTGPNQPQHF.

This clonotype came up a few times. V is TRBV5-4 and J is TRBJ1-4, with TRBD1 identical over 9 bases. CDR3 length: 15 amino acids. V was clipped by 3 bases and J by 0 bases; unmatched bases: 0. The V gene's germline CDR1 is SGHNT and CDR2 YYREEE (reference sequence). CDR3 DNA: TGTGCCAGCAGCTGGGACAGGGCAACTAATGAAAAACTGTTTTTT. Protein product: CASSWDRATNEKLFF.

The rearrangement joins TRBV18 to TRBJ2-2, with no clear D. The germline V gene encodes CDR1 KGHSH and CDR2 LQKENI. Trimming left V 2 bases short and J 4 bases short, with 8 bases between. This CDR3 is built from 14 residues. Here the CDR3 DNA reads TGTGCCAGCTCACCATTGAGGTCCACCGGGGAGCTGTTTTTT. It specifies CASSPLRSTGELFF.

This clonotype was picked up a small number of times. The V gene is TRBV18, the J gene TRBJ2-3; unclear D gene. Germline values: CDR1 KGHSH, CDR2 LQKENI. The CDR3 spans 13 residues. V was pared by 5 bases and J by 0 bases, with 6 bases between. The CDR3 spells CASSVGSTDTQYF. As DNA, the CDR3 is TGTGCCAGCTCAGTCGGAAGCACAGATACGCAGTATTTT.

This clonotype was picked up a small number of times. This chain links TRBV18 with TRBJ2-3, with D uncertain. Trimming took 0 bases from V and 4 from J, leaving 11 bases between them. Germline V CDR1 and CDR2: KGHSH, LQKENI. The CDR3 length is 15 residues. In DNA form, the CDR3 reads TGTGCCAGCTCACCACCAATTGGGGTTTCAGATACGCAGTATTTT. Protein: CASSPPIGVSDTQYF.

The J gene is TRBJ1-6, the V gene TRBV5-1; D gene unclear. The CDR3 loop spans 17 amino acids. Deletions cut 4 bases from V and 9 bases from J, with 23 bases between. Germline values: CDR1 SGHRS, CDR2 YFSETQ. The DNA for the CDR3 is TGCGCCAGCAGCCCCCTCGGGCCCGGGAAGAATACTTCACCCCTCCACTTT. Translating it yields CASSPLGPGKNTSPLHF.